This T cell receptor (beta chain) was identified during a study of Graves' ophthalmopathy and Graves' hyperthyroidism (dated by TCRdb to 2016 to 2018). Regarding the study in general: Peripheral blood was collected at initial diagnosis, prior to any treatment. For training and testing, the 95 to 100 patients in the discovery cohort were randomly divided in a 7:3 ratio. In over five hyperthyroidism patients, the T-cell repertoires found in thyroid tissue were compared with those found in blood. TCR beta repertoire signatures were used to distinguish Graves' ophthalmopathy from Graves' hyperthyroidism and to predict progression to ophthalmopathy. For independent validation, a separate cohort was made up of roughly 19 hyperthyroidism patients plus 17 patients who later progressed from hyperthyroidism to ophthalmopathy. After sampling, hyperthyroidism patients received methimazole starting at 30 mg daily, and ophthalmopathy patients received high-dose intravenous methylprednisolone. To explore V-J signatures that separate ophthalmopathy from hyperthyroidism, a discovery set of about 96 patients was enrolled, consisting of under 50 with ophthalmopathy and roughly 60 with stable hyperthyroidism. In total, 120 to 150 blood samples were TCR-sequenced: 40 to 45 ophthalmopathy, about 75 hyperthyroidism and roughly 17 hyperthyroidism-to-ophthalmopathy patients. The investigation overall reported the following: Sample size was not statistically predetermined, and group allocation was not concealed from the investigators. In validation, the model predicted ophthalmopathy progression with about 71% sensitivity and around 72% specificity; some 13 predicted patients were CT-confirmed with GO in a median of approximately six months. In cross-validation, the 13-signature model distinguished ophthalmopathy from stable hyperthyroidism with about 87% sensitivity and approximately 81% specificity, and in the test set the corresponding values were approximately 80% and 68%. Most of the expanded thyroid clonotypes with a frequency above 0.001 were also detected in blood, and it was suggested that the thyroid immune response may be reflected by blood repertoires.

The CDR3 spans 16 residues, from the cysteine through the phenylalanine. The kept DNA is CDR3 alone, 48 bases in frame from the first base. According to the germline V gene, CDR1 reads SGHRS and CDR2 reads YFSETQ. V is clipped by 0 bases and J by 4 bases, and the sequence between their germline boundaries is 14 bases long. This clonotype has more than one count but fewer than ten. No antigen is known for it. Base qualities are missing; no much larger clone stands one base away. For repertoire sequencing, TCR beta CDR3 regions were amplified from RNA transcripts. A first-round RT-PCR used HTBI primers with the Qiagen OneStep RT-PCR kit, followed by a second-round multiplex PCR, size selection and purification. The libraries underwent paired-end sequencing with 100 bp reads on an Illumina HiSeq2000. The source study handled its data this way. SOAPnuke was used for read processing, and reads with adapters, uncalled bases, a mean Phred below 15, or no exact constant-primer or identifier match were discarded. COPE v1.2.5 was used to merge high-quality paired reads. Each unique nucleotide sequence was defined as a clonotype, and clonotypes were aligned to IMGT TRB V, D and J references with MiTCR v1.1. Only V-J combinations with frequency above 0.0001 were analysed, covering 98% to 99.2% of repertoires. For each V-J combination, a TCR clonal expansion and chaos score was defined as the ratio of F50 clonal expansion to chaos observed in the TCRdist matrix. Welch's t-statistics and random forest were used to reduce features to about 14 V-J combinations, which were fed into a naive Bayes classifier. The similarity between thyroid and blood repertoires was quantified using the Morisita-Horn index. Using fastp at Q25 and MiXCR, TCRdb reprocessed the public reads and kept productive beta chains. Each CDR3 protein appears once, grouped with its most common genes and DNA. The V and J calls reflect TCRdb's pipeline rather than the authors' work. In all, the sample holds 600,000 to 650,000 distinct CDR3 sequences, and 20% to 25% of those were seen once. The ten most abundant clones make up approximately 7.7% of the sample.

Hyperthyroidism was considered stable if no progression to ophthalmopathy occurred within 18 months of follow-up. Hyperthyroidism patients were newly diagnosed, with disease duration under 2 months, and aged 18 to 65 years. Patients were excluded if they had other autoimmune diseases, uncontrolled infections, pregnancy or lactation. Clinical symptoms, serum thyroxine, TRAb, thyroid ultrasound and orbital computed tomography formed the basis of the diagnosis. Using Ficoll-Paque density gradient centrifugation, PBMCs were isolated from 10 ml of fresh peripheral blood. Total RNA was extracted using Trizol reagent, and RNA quality was checked on an Agilent 2100 Bioanalyzer.

The origin of this receptor is a woman aged 18-29 years with stable Graves' hyperthyroidism. Some clones in this sample may be carry-over from other donors' samples. Donor details come from another sample of the same person, matched by shared clones. The rearrangement joined TRBV5-1 to TRBJ1-3; the D gene is perhaps TRBD1, from 6 matching bases. The sample taken for sequencing was peripheral blood. The nucleotides read TGCGCCAGCAGCTTGGGCAGACGGACAGCCGGAAACACCATATATTTT. Translated, it reads CASSLGRRTAGNTIYF.